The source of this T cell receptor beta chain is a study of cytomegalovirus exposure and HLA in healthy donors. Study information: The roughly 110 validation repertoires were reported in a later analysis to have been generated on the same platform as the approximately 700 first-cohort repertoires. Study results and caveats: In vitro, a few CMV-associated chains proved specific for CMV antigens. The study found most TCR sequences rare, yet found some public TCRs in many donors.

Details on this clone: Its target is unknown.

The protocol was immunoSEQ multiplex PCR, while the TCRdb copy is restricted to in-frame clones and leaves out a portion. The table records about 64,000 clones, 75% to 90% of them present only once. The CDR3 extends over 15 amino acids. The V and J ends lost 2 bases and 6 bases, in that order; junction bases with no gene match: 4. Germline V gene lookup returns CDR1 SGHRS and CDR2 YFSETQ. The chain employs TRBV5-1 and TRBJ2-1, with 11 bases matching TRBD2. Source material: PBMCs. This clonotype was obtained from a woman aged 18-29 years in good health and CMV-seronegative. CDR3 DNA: TGCGCCAGCAGCTTACTAGCGGGAGCTGTCAATGAGCAGTTCTTC. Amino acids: CASSLLAGAVNEQFF.